This T cell receptor beta chain was recovered during a study of sequential checkpoint blockade in melanoma. Sequenced by immunoSEQ multiplex PCR; TCRdb stores in-frame clones only, minus some. The sample lists 15,000 to 20,000 clones, 83% occurring once. Treatment here: randomized to nivolumab then ipilimumab (arm A) or the reverse (arm B). Patients had received no earlier DNA-damaging chemotherapy. Live CD3+CD8+ CD19− CD56− cells were sorted from PBMCs. The receptor was derived from a human donor with melanoma. Sequences were derived from CD8+ T cells sorted from blood (inferred from file names), sampled from a patient given nivolumab and ipilimumab in sequence.

CDR3: CASSLDPPGLLNTEAFF. CDR3 nucleotide sequence: TGTGCCAGCAGCTTAGACCCCCCCGGACTGTTGAACACTGAAGCTTTCTTT. The gene calls are TRBV7-2 and TRBJ1-1; D is uncertain. The germline CDR1 and CDR2 sequences are SGHTA and FQGNSA. Trimming removed 1 base from V and 0 bases from J, with 15 bases in between. CDR3 length: 17 amino acids.